Shown below are 3 T cell receptor beta chains from a single sample sequenced in a study of blood T cell repertoires in COVID-19. The method was immunoSEQ multiplex PCR; TCRdb's version includes in-frame clones alone and lacks a portion of them. The table includes 95,000 to 150,000 clones, roughly 84% detected once. The specimen sequenced was PBMCs or T cells enriched from blood (not recorded which). These receptors came from a woman aged 25 to 39 who had recovered from COVID-19.

The chain couples TRBV18 to TRBJ2-1, with 13 bases matching TRBD2. The CDR3 loop spans 16 amino acids. The germline V gene has CDR1 KGHSH and CDR2 LQKENI. Trimming removed 0 bases from V and 9 bases from J; junction bases left unmatched: 5. For the CDR3, the DNA is TGTGCCAGCTCACCACCAACTAGCGGGAGGGCCGGTGAGCAGTTCTTC. Protein sequence: CASSPPTSGRAGEQFF.

This clone has a single count. V usage is TRBV18 and J usage is TRBJ1-5; D is possibly TRBD1 (5 bases). CDR3 length: 13 amino acids. Trimming removed 3 bases at V and 6 bases at J, with 9 bases between. Germline V lookup: CDR1 KGHSH, CDR2 LQKENI. DNA for the CDR3: TGTGCCAGCTCACCCCAGGGAAGTCAGCCCCAGCATTTT. Residues: CASSPQGSQPQHF.

The chain uses TRBV5-4 and TRBJ1-5; 9 bases match TRBD1. The CDR3 consists of 17 residues. Per the germline V gene, CDR1 is SGHNT and CDR2 is YYREEE (reference sequence). The V segment lost 5 bases and the J segment 0 bases; nucleotides outside the gene matches: 9. In nucleotides, the CDR3 is TGTGCCAGCAGGCCCCGGGACAGGGCGGATAGCAATCAGCCCCAGCATTTT. This codes for CASRPRDRADSNQPQHF.